The 28 T cell receptor beta chains reported below all come from one sample, sequenced in a study of blood T cell repertoires in COVID-19. The protocol was immunoSEQ multiplex PCR, while the TCRdb copy is restricted to in-frame clones and leaves out a portion. This table has 40,000 or so clones, almost 85% appearing once. The source material was peripheral blood. Source of these receptors: a human donor in a cohort sampled during active COVID-19.

The chain couples TRBV9 to TRBJ1-6; tentative D call: TRBD1 (5 bases). V lost 2 bases and J lost 7, with 10 bases in between. The CDR3 totals 14 residues. Germline lookup yields CDR1 SGDLS and CDR2 YYNGEE. The CDR3 is CASSVSRENSPLHF. The DNA of the CDR3 is TGTGCCAGCAGCGTGTCCAGGGAAAATTCACCCCTCCACTTT.

The J gene is TRBJ2-1, the V gene TRBV12-5, with D perhaps matching TRBD2 (6 bases). The V end was cut by 0 bases, the J end by 6 bases, with 6 bases between. The CDR3 is 13 residues long. Germline V gives CDR1 LGHNT, CDR2 FRNRAP. In DNA, the CDR3 is TGTGCTAGTGGTTTGGTCGGGGGCAATGAGCAGTTCTTC. This encodes CASGLVGGNEQFF.

The chain couples TRBV7-8 to TRBJ1-2; 8 nucleotides match TRBD1. The CDR3 covers 15 residues. Germline V gene sequence: CDR1 SGHVS, CDR2 FQNEAQ. V dropped 1 base and J dropped 6; count of bases not matched to a gene: 7. The CDR3 spells CASSLVGTGSHGYTF. CDR3 coding DNA: TGTGCCAGCAGCTTAGTAGGGACAGGTTCTCATGGCTACACCTTC.

The chain is built from TRBV6-5 and TRBJ1-5; TRBD1 matches at 7 bases. V shed 4 bases, J shed 7 bases, and the junction held 7 bases outside the gene matches. This CDR3 has 14 amino acids. Germline V gene lookup returns CDR1 MNHEY and CDR2 SVGAGI. This CDR3 is CASSFRQGGQPQHF. In nucleotides, the CDR3 is TGTGCCAGCAGTTTTAGACAGGGTGGACAGCCCCAGCATTTT.

This clone has only a few counts. This sequence joins TRBV19 and TRBJ1-6; TRBD1 is a possible D gene (5 bases). Germline loops: CDR1 LNHDA, CDR2 SQIVND (reference sequence). Trimming took off 8 bases at V and 7 bases at J, with 18 bases between the two ends. The CDR3 spans 15 residues. The CDR3 nucleotides are TGTGCCAGTTCTCTCTTCGACAGCAGGAATTCACCCCTCCACTTT. It encodes CASSLFDSRNSPLHF. Variable domain in full (rest from reference TRBV19 and TRBJ1-6): DGGITQSPKYLFRKEGQNVTLSCEQNLNHDAMYWYRQDPGQGLRLIYYSQIVNDFQKGDIAEGYSVSREKKESFPLTVTSAQKNPTAFYLCASSLFDSRNSPLHFGNGTRLTVT.

V usage is TRBV7-8 and J usage is TRBJ2-1, with 8 bases fitting TRBD1. V lost 5 bases, J lost 7 bases, and 4 bases stayed unmatched. This CDR3 is 13 amino acids long. Germline lookup yields CDR1 SGHVS and CDR2 FQNEAQ. In DNA, the CDR3 is TGTGCCAGCAGCCCAACAGGGGGGAATGAGCAGTTCTTC. The encoded protein is CASSPTGGNEQFF.

The gene calls are TRBV9 and TRBJ2-3, with 7 bases matching TRBD2. Trimming at V came to 0 bases and at J to 1 base, leaving 5 bases not matched to a gene. CDR1 and CDR2 (germline): SGDLS, YYNGEE. The CDR3 runs 16 residues. This CDR3 is CASSVESLAGTDTQYF. Written as DNA, the CDR3 is TGTGCCAGCAGCGTAGAAAGTCTAGCGGGCACAGATACGCAGTATTTT.

The CDR3 DNA is TGCGCCAGCAGTGAGGGTCGTACGGGGATAACGGGCACTGAAGCTTTCTTT. This sequence encodes CASSEGRTGITGTEAFF. The rearrangement joins TRBV10-2 to TRBJ1-1; D unclear. The V end lost 2 bases, the J end lost 4 bases, and 20 bases lay between the germline ends. This CDR3 spans 17 amino acids. CDR1 WSHSY and CDR2 SAAADI come from the germline V gene.

The chain employs TRBV7-2 and TRBJ1-1, with 7 bases aligning to TRBD1. Germline V gives CDR1 SGHTA, CDR2 FQGNSA. V shed 5 bases and J 0 bases; nucleotides not matched to a gene: 3. The CDR3 is made up of 14 amino acids. CDR3 DNA sequence: TGTGCCAGCAGCAAAGGACAGGTGAACACTGAAGCTTTCTTT. This sequence encodes CASSKGQVNTEAFF. Full variable domain (rest looked up from reference TRBV7-2 and TRBJ1-1): GAGVSQSPSNKVTEKGKDVELRCDPISGHTALYWYRQSLGQGLEFLIYFQGNSAPDKSGLPSDRFSAERTGGSVSTLTIQRTQQEDSAVYLCASSKGQVNTEAFFGQGTRLTVV.

V is TRBV12-3 or TRBV12-4 and J is TRBJ1-2; D call uncertain. The V end lost 3 bases, the J end lost 7 bases, and 9 bases lay between the germline ends. The CDR3 has 12 amino acids. In DNA form, the CDR3 reads TGTGCCAGCAGTTTTGGACTGCTTGGCTACACCTTC. As protein: CASSFGLLGYTF.

The rearrangement uses TRBV18 and TRBJ1-1; D call uncertain. The CDR3 consists of 13 residues. Germline V gene sequence: CDR1 KGHSH, CDR2 LQKENI. The V and J ends lost 6 bases and 1 base respectively, with 9 bases between them. The CDR3 loop is CASSTQRNTEAFF. CDR3 DNA sequence: TGTGCCAGCTCCACACAGAGGAACACTGAAGCTTTCTTT.

The chain links TRBV25-1 to TRBJ2-7; maybe TRBD1 (5 bases). This CDR3 region has 14 residues. CDR1 and CDR2 (germline): MGHDK, SYGVNS. V lost 2 bases to trimming and J lost 3 bases, with 11 bases between them. This CDR3 is CASSEPGQIYEQYF. Here the CDR3 DNA reads TGTGCCAGCAGTGAACCCGGACAAATCTACGAGCAGTACTTC.

The chain couples TRBV19 to TRBJ1-3; D is ambiguous. V was cut by 5 bases and J by 5 bases, with 7 bases left in between. The CDR3 runs to 12 residues. The germline gives CDR1 LNHDA, CDR2 SQIVND (reference sequence). The CDR3 DNA is TGTGCCAGTAGTGCGGGGAGAAACACCATATATTTT. Its protein is CASSAGRNTIYF.

This sequence joins TRBV27 and TRBJ1-1; no clear D. Germline values: CDR1 MNHEY, CDR2 SMNVEV (reference sequence). V lost 8 bases to trimming and J lost 0 bases, with 13 bases between them. There are 14 residues in the CDR3. The CDR3 DNA follows: TGTGCCAGCTCAGAAAGTGGCATGAACACTGAAGCTTTCTTT. Amino acid sequence: CASSESGMNTEAFF.

The chain has TRBV30 and TRBJ2-7; TRBD2 is a possible D gene (5 bases). The CDR3 covers 15 residues. CDR1 and CDR2 from the germline V gene are GTSNPN and SVGIG (reference sequence). The V gene lost 0 bases and the J gene lost 0 bases, with 12 bases spanning the gap. CDR3 sequence reads: CAWSVLGGLSYEQYF. DNA for the CDR3: TGTGCCTGGAGTGTACTAGGTGGACTCTCCTACGAGCAGTACTTC.

This clone appeared once. The rearrangement links TRBV18 to TRBJ2-1; the D gene is possibly TRBD1 (6 bases). Germline V gene lookup returns CDR1 KGHSH and CDR2 LQKENI. The CDR3 has 17 residues. Trimming took 3 bases from V and 5 from J, leaving 20 bases between them. The CDR3: CASSPLSGHPYNNEQFF. The CDR3 DNA follows: TGTGCCAGCTCACCTCTCTCGGGACACCCGTACAACAATGAGCAGTTCTTC.

V and J are TRBV12-3 or TRBV12-4 and TRBJ1-2, with 8 nucleotides matching TRBD1. The CDR3 spans 13 residues. V gave up 6 bases and J gave up 8 bases; unmatched junction bases: 8. The CDR3 DNA sequence: TGTGCCAGCAGCCTCACAGGGGGGGTAGGCTACACCTTC. It codes for CASSLTGGVGYTF.

The gene calls are TRBV4-3 and TRBJ2-7; 9 bases are shared with TRBD1. V dropped 3 bases and J dropped 3; count of bases not matched to a gene: 9. This CDR3 has 16 amino acids. Germline V CDR1 and CDR2: LGHNA, YSLEER. The CDR3 sequence: CASSQTRGTGNYEQYF. The CDR3 nucleotides read TGCGCCAGCAGCCAGACCCGCGGGACAGGGAACTACGAGCAGTACTTC.

The chain links TRBV7-9 to TRBJ2-1, with a weak D call TRBD2 (6 bases). V lost 6 bases to trimming and J lost 3 bases, with 15 bases between them. Germline assignment: CDR1 SEHNR and CDR2 FQNEAQ (reference sequence). The CDR3 has 15 residues. The CDR3 nucleotides are TGTGCCAGCAGTCCGACTAGATTGAGCTACAATGAGCAGTTCTTC. Translated, it gives CASSPTRLSYNEQFF.

The chain couples TRBV5-1 to TRBJ2-5; 11 bases fit TRBD2. Trimming cost V 5 bases and J 5 bases; bases outside gene matches: 8. This CDR3 spans 15 amino acids. Per the germline V gene, CDR1 is SGHRS and CDR2 is YFSETQ. The CDR3 sequence is CASRPSGGPGETQYF. CDR3 in DNA: TGCGCCAGCAGACCTAGCGGGGGGCCTGGGGAGACCCAGTACTTC. Full variable domain (rest looked up from reference TRBV5-1 and TRBJ2-5): KAGVTQTPRYLIKTRGQQVTLSCSPISGHRSVSWYQQTPGQGLQFLFEYFSETQRNKGNFPGRFSGRQFSNSRSEMNVSTLELGDSALYLCASRPSGGPGETQYFGPGTRLLVL.

This clone is classed as medium-sized. CDR3 bases: TGCGCCAGCAGCCAAGACAGGCAGTCCTACGAGCAGTACTTC. It specifies CASSQDRQSYEQYF. The chain is built from TRBV4-3 and TRBJ2-7; D remains ambiguous. Trimming pared 0 bases from V and 1 base from J, leaving 7 bases between. CDR1 and CDR2 from the germline V gene are LGHNA and YSLEER. The CDR3 is 14 residues long.

The rearrangement uses TRBV27 and TRBJ1-5, with 7 bases that match TRBD1. Germline V gene sequence: CDR1 MNHEY, CDR2 SMNVEV (reference sequence). After removal of 5 bases from V and 4 bases from J, the junction contained 5 bases not matched to a gene. The CDR3 extends over 14 amino acids. The CDR3 protein is CASSQLQGNQPQHF. CDR3 coding DNA: TGTGCCAGCAGTCAACTACAGGGGAATCAGCCCCAGCATTTT.

The CDR3 loop reads CASSGSSLAGVGPQETQYF. Here the CDR3 DNA reads TGTGCCAGCTCAGGCTCCAGTCTAGCGGGAGTGGGGCCTCAAGAGACCCAGTACTTC. V is TRBV18 and J is TRBJ2-5, with 10 bases aligning to TRBD2. Germline CDR1 KGHSH, CDR2 LQKENI. There are 19 residues in the CDR3. The V gene end was trimmed by 5 bases and the J gene end by 2 bases; junction bases not matched to a gene: 17. Full variable domain (remainder filled in from reference TRBV18 and TRBJ2-5): NAGVMQNPRHLVRRRGQEARLRCSPMKGHSHVYWYRQLPEEGLKFMVYLQKENIIDESGMPKERFSAEFPKEGPSILRIQQVVRGDSAAYFCASSGSSLAGVGPQETQYFGPGTRLLVL.

This clone has more than one count but fewer than ten. The chain combines TRBV2 with TRBJ2-1; 8 bases are shared with TRBD2. The CDR3 runs to 15 residues. Trimming cost V 5 bases and J 5 bases; bases outside gene matches: 8. Germline CDR1 reads SNHLY; CDR2 reads FYNNEI. The CDR3 DNA sequence: TGTGCCAGCAGTCCCTCCCGCGGGGGGAACAATGAGCAGTTCTTC. Its protein product is CASSPSRGGNNEQFF.

V usage is TRBV3-1 (or the pseudogene TRBV3-2) and J usage is TRBJ2-1; 10 bases align to TRBD2. The CDR3 totals 17 residues. After removal of 0 bases from V and 6 bases from J, the junction contained 8 bases not matched to a gene. Germline-derived CDR1 and CDR2 are LGHDT and YNNKEL (reference sequence). The CDR3 DNA reads TGTGCCAGCAGCCAAGATGTACTAGCGGGATCAGGCAATGAGCAGTTCTTC. Its translation: CASSQDVLAGSGNEQFF.

The chain couples TRBV9 to TRBJ2-5, with D maybe TRBD2 (6 bases). CDR1 is SGDLS and CDR2 is YYNGEE in the germline V gene. CDR3 size: 14 residues. V dropped 3 bases and J dropped 3 bases, with 12 bases sitting between them. CDR3 sequence (DNA): TGTGCCAGCAGCGGGGGGGTAGCAGAAGAGACCCAGTACTTC. This translates into CASSGGVAEETQYF. Full variable domain (outside the CDR3, taken from reference TRBV9 and TRBJ2-5): DSGVTQTPKHLITATGQRVTLRCSPRSGDLSVYWYQQSLDQGLQFLIQYYNGEERAKGNILERFSAQQFPDLHSELNLSSLELGDSALYFCASSGGVAEETQYFGPGTRLLVL.

This clone was seen only a few times. This rearrangement joins TRBV9 to TRBJ2-7; 14 bases fit TRBD2. CDR3 length: 16 residues. V lost 0 bases and J lost 6; bases outside the gene matches: 5. Germline-derived CDR1 and CDR2 are SGDLS and YYNGEE. The CDR3 coding sequence is TGTGCCAGCAGCGTAGAGGGACTAGCGGGAGTAAGCGAGCAGTACTTC. Its protein is CASSVEGLAGVSEQYF.

This chain uses TRBV5-1 with TRBJ1-2; 9 nucleotides match TRBD1. The J segment lost 4 bases and the V segment lost 0 bases, leaving 16 bases of the junction unmatched. Germline V CDR1 and CDR2: SGHRS, YFSETQ. CDR3 length: 19 residues. CDR3 residues: CASSLGMTGGGWSAYGYTF. CDR3 DNA: TGCGCCAGCAGCTTGGGAATGACAGGGGGAGGATGGTCTGCCTATGGCTACACCTTC. Complete variable domain (other parts from reference TRBV5-1 and TRBJ1-2): KAGVTQTPRYLIKTRGQQVTLSCSPISGHRSVSWYQQTPGQGLQFLFEYFSETQRNKGNFPGRFSGRQFSNSRSEMNVSTLELGDSALYLCASSLGMTGGGWSAYGYTFGSGTRLTVV.